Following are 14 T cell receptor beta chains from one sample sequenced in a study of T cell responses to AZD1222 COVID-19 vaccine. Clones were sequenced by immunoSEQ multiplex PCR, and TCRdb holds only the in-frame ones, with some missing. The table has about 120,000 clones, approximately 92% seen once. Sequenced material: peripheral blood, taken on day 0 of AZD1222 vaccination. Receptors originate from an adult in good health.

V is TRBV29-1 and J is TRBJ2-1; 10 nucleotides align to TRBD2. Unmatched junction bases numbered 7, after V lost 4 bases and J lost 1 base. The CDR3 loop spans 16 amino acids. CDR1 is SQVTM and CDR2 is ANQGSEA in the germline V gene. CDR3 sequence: CSVVEGSGRSYNEQFF. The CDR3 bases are TGCAGCGTTGTCGAGGGTAGCGGGAGGTCCTACAATGAGCAGTTCTTC.

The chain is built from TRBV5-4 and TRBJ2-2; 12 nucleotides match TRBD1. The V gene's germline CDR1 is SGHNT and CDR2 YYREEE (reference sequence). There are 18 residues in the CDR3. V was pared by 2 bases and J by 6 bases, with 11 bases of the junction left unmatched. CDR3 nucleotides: TGTGCCAGCAGCTTCCCGGGACAGGGGGCCCCCCGGGCCGGGGAGCTGTTTTTT. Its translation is CASSFPGQGAPRAGELFF.

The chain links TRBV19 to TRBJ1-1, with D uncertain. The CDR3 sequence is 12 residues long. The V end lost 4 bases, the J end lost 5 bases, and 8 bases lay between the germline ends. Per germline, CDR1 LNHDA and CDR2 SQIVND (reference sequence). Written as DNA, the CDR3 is TGTGCCAGTAGTAAGGAATGGACTGAAGCTTTCTTT. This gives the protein CASSKEWTEAFF.

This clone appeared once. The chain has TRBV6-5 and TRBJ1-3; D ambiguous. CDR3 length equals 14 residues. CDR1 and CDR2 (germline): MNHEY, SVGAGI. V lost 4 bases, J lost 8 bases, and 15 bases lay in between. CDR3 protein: CASSSTHSGDTIYF. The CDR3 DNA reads TGTGCCAGCAGTTCCACCCACTCCGGGGACACCATATATTTT.

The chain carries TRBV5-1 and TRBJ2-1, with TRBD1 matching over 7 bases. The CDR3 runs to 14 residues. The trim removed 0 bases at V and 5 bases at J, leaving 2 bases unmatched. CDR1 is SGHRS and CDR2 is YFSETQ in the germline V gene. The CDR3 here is CASSLVGTDNEQFF. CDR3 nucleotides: TGCGCCAGCAGCTTGGTGGGGACAGACAATGAGCAGTTCTTC.

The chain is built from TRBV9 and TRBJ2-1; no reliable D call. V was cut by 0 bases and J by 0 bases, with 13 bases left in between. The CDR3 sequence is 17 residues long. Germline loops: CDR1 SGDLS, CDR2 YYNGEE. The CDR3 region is CASSVENFLSSYNEQFF. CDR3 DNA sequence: TGTGCCAGCAGCGTAGAAAACTTCTTGAGCTCCTACAATGAGCAGTTCTTC.

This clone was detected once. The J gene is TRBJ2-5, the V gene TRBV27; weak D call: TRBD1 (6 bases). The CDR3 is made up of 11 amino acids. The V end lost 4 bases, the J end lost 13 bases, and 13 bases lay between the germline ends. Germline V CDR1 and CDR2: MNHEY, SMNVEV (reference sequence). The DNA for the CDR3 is TGTGCCAGCAGTTCCTGGGGGCATCTGTACTTC. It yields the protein CASSSWGHLYF.

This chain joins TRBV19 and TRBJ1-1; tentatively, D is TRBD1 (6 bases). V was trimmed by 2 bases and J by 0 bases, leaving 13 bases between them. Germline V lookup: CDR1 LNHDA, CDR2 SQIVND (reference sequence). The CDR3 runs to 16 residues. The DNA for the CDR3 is TGTGCCAGTAGTATATGGCCAGGGGAGATGAACACTGAAGCTTTCTTT. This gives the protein CASSIWPGEMNTEAFF.

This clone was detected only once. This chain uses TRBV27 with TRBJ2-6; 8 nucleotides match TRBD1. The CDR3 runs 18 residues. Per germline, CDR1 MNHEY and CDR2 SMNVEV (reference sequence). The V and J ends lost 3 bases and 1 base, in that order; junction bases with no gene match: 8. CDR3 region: CASSLRQGQLSGANVLTF. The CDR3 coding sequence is TGTGCCAGCAGTTTGCGACAGGGGCAATTATCTGGGGCCAACGTCCTGACTTTC.

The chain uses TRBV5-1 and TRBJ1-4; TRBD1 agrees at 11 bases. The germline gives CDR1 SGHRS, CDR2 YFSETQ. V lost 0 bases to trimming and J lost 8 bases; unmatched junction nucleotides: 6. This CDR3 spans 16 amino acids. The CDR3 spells CASSLEGTGGGEKLFF. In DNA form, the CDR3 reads TGCGCCAGCAGCTTGGAGGGGACAGGGGGAGGAGAAAAACTGTTTTTT.

The CDR3 coding sequence is TGCGCCAGCAGCTTTGGCTTCGGAGCCAAAAACATTCAGTACTTC. Amino acid sequence: CASSFGFGAKNIQYF. The chain is built from TRBV5-1 and TRBJ2-4; no clear D. The length of the CDR3 is 15 residues. Trimming removed 2 bases from V and 0 bases from J, with 9 bases in between. Germline CDR1 and CDR2: SGHRS and YFSETQ.

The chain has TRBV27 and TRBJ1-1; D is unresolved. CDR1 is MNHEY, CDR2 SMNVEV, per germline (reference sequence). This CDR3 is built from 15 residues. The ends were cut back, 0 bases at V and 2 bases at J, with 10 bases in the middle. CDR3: CASSLSNRANTEAFF. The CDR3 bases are TGTGCCAGCAGTTTATCGAATAGGGCTAACACTGAAGCTTTCTTT.

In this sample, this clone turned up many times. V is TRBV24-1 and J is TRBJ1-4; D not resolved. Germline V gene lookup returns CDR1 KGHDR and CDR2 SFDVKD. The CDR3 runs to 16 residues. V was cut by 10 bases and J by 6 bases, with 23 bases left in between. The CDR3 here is CATTTSPEKVDEKLFF. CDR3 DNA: TGTGCCACAACCACCTCTCCCGAGAAGGTAGATGAAAAACTGTTTTTT.

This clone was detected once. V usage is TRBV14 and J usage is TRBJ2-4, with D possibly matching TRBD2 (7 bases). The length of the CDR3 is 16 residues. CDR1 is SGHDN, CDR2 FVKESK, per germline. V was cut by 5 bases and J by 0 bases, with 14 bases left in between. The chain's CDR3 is CASSYGGPLAKNIQYF. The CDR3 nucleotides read TGTGCCAGCAGCTACGGGGGGCCACTAGCCAAAAACATTCAGTACTTC. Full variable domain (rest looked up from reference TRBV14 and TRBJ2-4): EAGVTQFPSHSVIEKGQTVTLRCDPISGHDNLYWYRRVMGKEIKFLLHFVKESKQDESGMPNNRFLAERTGGTYSTLKVQPAELEDSGVYFCASSYGGPLAKNIQYFGAGTRLSVL.